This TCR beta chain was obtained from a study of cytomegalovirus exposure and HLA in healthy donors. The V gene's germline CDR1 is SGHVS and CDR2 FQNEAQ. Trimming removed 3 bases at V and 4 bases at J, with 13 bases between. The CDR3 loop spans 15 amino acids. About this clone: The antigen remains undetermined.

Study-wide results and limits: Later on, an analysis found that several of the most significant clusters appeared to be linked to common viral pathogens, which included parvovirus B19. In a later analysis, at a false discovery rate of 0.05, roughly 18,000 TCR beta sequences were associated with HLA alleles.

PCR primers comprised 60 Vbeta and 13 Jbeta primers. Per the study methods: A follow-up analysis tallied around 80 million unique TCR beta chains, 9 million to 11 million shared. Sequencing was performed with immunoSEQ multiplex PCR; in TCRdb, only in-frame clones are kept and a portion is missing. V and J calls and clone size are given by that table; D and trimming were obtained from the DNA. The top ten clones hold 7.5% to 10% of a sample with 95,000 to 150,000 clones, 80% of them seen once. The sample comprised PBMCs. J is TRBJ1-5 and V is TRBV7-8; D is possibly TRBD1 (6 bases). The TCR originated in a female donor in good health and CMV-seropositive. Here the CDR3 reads CASSFGGGKNQPQHF. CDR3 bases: TGTGCCAGCAGCTTTGGGGGGGGCAAGAATCAGCCCCAGCATTTT.